This T cell receptor (beta chain) was found in a study of CD8 T cells in Susac syndrome (dated by TCRdb to between 2017 and 2020). In terms of the full investigation: The study used repertoire sequencing to test whether antigen drove CD8+ T cell activation and differentiation in Susac syndrome.

General findings and caveats noted by the study authors: The study acknowledged that relatively few individuals were included in the TCR sequencing and HLA analysis.

Peripheral blood CD8+ and CD4+ T cells from healthy donors, Susac syndrome patients and multiple sclerosis patients were profiled using high-throughput TCR beta sequencing. Treatment-naive patients with stable or active relapsing-remitting disease fulfilling revised McDonald criteria were used as multiple sclerosis controls. Bulk CD8+ and CD4+ T cells were purified by magnetic negative isolation, while CD8+ TEMRA cells were enriched using FACS. Blood was drawn into EDTA tubes, processed within 24 hours, and PBMCs were isolated by density gradient centrifugation. PBMCs destined for TCR sequencing were cryopreserved in liquid nitrogen and later thawed in a 37 °C water bath. The sorted or isolated CD4+, CD8+ and CD8+ TEMRA cells had a purity of 90% or higher. RNA was extracted with the RNeasy kit and roughly 0.45 to 1 ug was reverse transcribed using random hexamers. TCR beta CDR3 regions were amplified with the immunoSEQ multiplex PCR assay covering 54 Vbeta and 13 Jbeta segments. PCR amplification bias was corrected by using a synthetic template baseline for primer optimization and computational correction. In the paper's pipeline: Reads were annotated to V, D and J genes according to IMGT and were analyzed with immunoSEQ Analyzer, with only productive sequences retained. Clonality was calculated as one minus the Shannon entropy normalized by log2 of the number of productive unique sequences. Public and private clones were assessed among the 100 most prevalent clones of each patient and control. Susac-specific clones were defined as absent from healthy and MS cohorts, about 1,100 published viral clones and other ImmuneACCESS disease sequences. TCRdb took the public reads, trimmed them with fastp at Q25, ran MiXCR for clone calling and kept in-frame beta chains. Each record represents a unique CDR3 protein, reported with the most common genes and DNA among its rows. These V and J calls rely on TCRdb rather than the paper's analysis. The sample contains a few hundred thousand distinct CDR3 sequences, about 91% of them found a single time. 0.065% of the sample is held by the ten biggest clonotypes.

With respect to this clonotype: The antigen this receptor binds is unknown. No clone much larger than this one lies a single base away; base qualities are absent.

CDR1 SGHAT and CDR2 FQNNGV are derived from the germline V gene. V lost 3 bases and J lost 5 bases; the stretch between them is 13 bases long. The cysteine opens and the phenylalanine closes a CDR3 of 15 amino acids. CDR3 DNA only is kept here, 45 bases in frame from base 1. This receptor was identified in a human donor with multiple sclerosis. Recombination linked TRBV11-2 to TRBJ2-2, with TRBD2 perhaps the D gene, on 7 matching bases. Sequences were obtained from CD4+ T cells from PBMCs. This receptor carries the CDR3 CASSLFGGATGELFF. The sequenced DNA: TGTGCCAGCAGCTTGTTTGGGGGGGCAACCGGGGAGCTGTTTTTT.